The entry that follows covers one TCR beta chain sequence. Its target is unknown. This record belongs to a study of post-analysis software for immune sequencing data. Study-level points and caveats: About five TRBV segments appeared more often in patients than in controls, and TRBV5-6, TRBV5-1 and TRBV20-1 were among these.

Germline assignment: CDR1 SGHRS and CDR2 YFSETQ. The CDR3 totals 17 residues. The V gene lost 2 bases and the J gene lost 6 bases, with 21 bases spanning the gap. Sequencing libraries made from TCR beta cDNA carried unique molecular identifiers. TCRdb independently ran MiXCR on the PCR reads; one entry per CDR3 protein. The table shows hundreds of thousands of distinct CDR3 sequences, with 44% occurring only once. The TCR comes from a girl aged 5-17 years with multiple sclerosis. The rearrangement links TRBV5-1 to TRBJ2-1; TRBD2 might be the D (8 bases). The sample taken for sequencing was blood. The CDR3 DNA follows: TGCGCCAGCAGCTTTAACAGGGGACTAGGACCCCGCAATGAGCAGTTCTTC. It specifies CASSFNRGLGPRNEQFF.